A single sample gave rise to the 5 T cell receptor beta chains below, sequenced in a study of cytomegalovirus exposure and HLA in healthy donors. It was with 60 Vbeta and 13 Jbeta primers that the PCR ran. Using immunoSEQ multiplex PCR, the repertoire was profiled, and TCRdb retains in-frame clones only, with some absent. The profile shows 95,000 to 130,000 clones, approximately 70% of them singletons. Specimen: PBMCs. Receptors were obtained from a woman aged 40 to 50 in good health and CMV-seropositive.

V and J are TRBV4-1 and TRBJ1-4; the D gene is possibly TRBD1 (5 bases). CDR3 length: 16 amino acids. The V and J ends lost 1 base and 4 bases respectively, with 13 bases between them. CDR1 is MGHRA, CDR2 YSYEKL, per germline. CDR3 bases: TGCGCCAGCAGCCAAGTCCAGGGAGGGAATAATGAAAAACTGTTTTTT. Encoded protein: CASSQVQGGNNEKLFF.

This clone was detected a few times. The J gene is TRBJ2-2, the V gene TRBV9, with TRBD2 identical over 7 bases. V shed 4 bases, J shed 9 bases, and the junction held 15 bases outside the gene matches. This CDR3 is built from 16 residues. Germline CDR1 is SGDLS and CDR2 is YYNGEE. In DNA, the CDR3 is TGTGCCAGCAGCCTAAGCGGGACCAACCTTTACCGGGAGCTGTTTTTT. This translates into CASSLSGTNLYRELFF. The complete variable domain, with remaining parts taken from reference TRBV9 and TRBJ2-2, reads DSGVTQTPKHLITATGQRVTLRCSPRSGDLSVYWYQQSLDQGLQFLIQYYNGEERAKGNILERFSAQQFPDLHSELNLSSLELGDSALYFCASSLSGTNLYRELFFGEGSRLTVL.

This clone came up once. The CDR3 sequence is CASSPRSGREDYF. The CDR3 DNA reads as TGTGCCAGCTCACCACGATCCGGGAGAGAGGATTACTTC. V is TRBV18 and J is TRBJ2-5; TRBD2 is a possible D gene (6 bases). CDR3 length: 13 residues. Germline CDR1 and CDR2: KGHSH and LQKENI. V gave up 1 base and J gave up 14 bases, with 17 bases separating them. Filled out from reference TRBV18 and TRBJ2-5, the complete variable domain reads NAGVMQNPRHLVRRRGQEARLRCSPMKGHSHVYWYRQLPEEGLKFMVYLQKENIIDESGMPKERFSAEFPKEGPSILRIQQVVRGDSAAYFCASSPRSGREDYFGPGTRLLVL.

V and J are TRBV7-2 and TRBJ2-7; D is possibly TRBD2 (5 bases). From germline, CDR1 is SGHTA and CDR2 FQGNSA. The germline V and J ends were trimmed by 5 bases and 0 bases, with 14 bases remaining between them. CDR3 length equals 15 residues. In DNA, the CDR3 is TGTGCCAGCAGCCTGTATGAGGGTAGCTCCTACGAGCAGTACTTC. Translated, it gives CASSLYEGSSYEQYF.

There are a few counts of this clone. The chain recombines TRBV7-9 with TRBJ2-1; 12 bases align to TRBD2. Looked up from germline, CDR1 is SEHNR and CDR2 is FQNEAQ (reference sequence). This CDR3 comprises 16 residues. J lost 7 bases, V lost 1 base, and 5 bases had no gene match. CDR3 coding DNA: TGTGCCAGCAGCTTAGTTACTAGCGGGAGGATAAATGAGCAGTTCTTC. This sequence encodes CASSLVTSGRINEQFF.